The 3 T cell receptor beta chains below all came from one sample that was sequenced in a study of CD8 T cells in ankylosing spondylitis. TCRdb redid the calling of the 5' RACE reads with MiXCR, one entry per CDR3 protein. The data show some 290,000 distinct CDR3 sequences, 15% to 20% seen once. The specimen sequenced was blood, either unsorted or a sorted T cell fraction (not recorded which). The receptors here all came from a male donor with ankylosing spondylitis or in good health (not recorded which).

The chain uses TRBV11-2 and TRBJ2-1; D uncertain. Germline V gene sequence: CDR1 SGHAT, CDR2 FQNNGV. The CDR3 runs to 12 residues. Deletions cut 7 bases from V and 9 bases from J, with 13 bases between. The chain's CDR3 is CASTSTFGEQFF. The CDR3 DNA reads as TGTGCCAGCACCTCGACCTTCGGTGAGCAGTTCTTC.

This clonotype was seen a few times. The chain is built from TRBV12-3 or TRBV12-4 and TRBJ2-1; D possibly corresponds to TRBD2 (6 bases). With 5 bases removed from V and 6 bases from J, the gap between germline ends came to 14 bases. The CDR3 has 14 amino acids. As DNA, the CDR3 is TGTGCCAGCAGTACCGACAAGGGAGGCAATGAGCAGTTCTTC. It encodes CASSTDKGGNEQFF.

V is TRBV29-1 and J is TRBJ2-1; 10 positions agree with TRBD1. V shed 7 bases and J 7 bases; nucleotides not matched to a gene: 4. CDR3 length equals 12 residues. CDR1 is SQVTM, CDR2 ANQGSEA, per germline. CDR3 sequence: CSGGQGRNEQFF. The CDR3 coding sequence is TGCAGCGGGGGACAGGGGAGAAATGAGCAGTTCTTC.